What follows are 27 T cell receptor beta chains derived from one specimen sequenced in a study of human T cells and chemical hapten exposure. Specified time point: pre-sensitization, week 0. Noted treatment: therapeutic diphenylcyclopropenone sensitization with weekly scalp DPC. TCRdb itself ran the RACE reads through MiXCR, one entry per CDR3 protein. In the table there are a few hundred thousand distinct CDR3 sequences, approximately 8.4% of which are singletons. Sequencing was performed on whole blood, taken in connection with sensitization to the hapten diphenylcyclopropenone (DPC). The source is a woman aged 40 to 50 with alopecia areata. Some clones in this sample may be carry-over from other donors' samples.

The V and J genes are TRBV5-1 and TRBJ2-7; perhaps TRBD2 as D (5 bases). V was shortened by 7 bases and J by 3 bases, with 14 bases between the two germline ends. Germline CDR1 SGHRS, CDR2 YFSETQ. The CDR3 length is 13 residues. The CDR3 loop is CASQERLGYEQYF. Written as DNA, the CDR3 is TGCGCCAGCCAAGAGCGGCTCGGCTACGAGCAGTACTTC.

This clonotype was seen more than once but under ten times. In DNA form, the CDR3 reads TGTGCCAGCAGCTCCAACGGGGACAGGGGAAAACTGTTTTTT. Translation gives CASSSNGDRGKLFF. The chain recombines TRBV7-2 with TRBJ1-4, with 10 bases lining up with TRBD1. Trimming at V came to 4 bases and at J to 10 bases, leaving 6 bases not matched to a gene. CDR3 length: 14 amino acids. Germline-derived CDR1 and CDR2 are SGHTA and FQGNSA. Filled out from reference TRBV7-2 and TRBJ1-4, the complete variable domain reads GAGVSQSPSNKVTEKGKDVELRCDPISGHTALYWYRQSLGQGLEFLIYFQGNSAPDKSGLPSDRFSAERTGGSVSTLTIQRTQQEDSAVYLCASSSNGDRGKLFFGSGTQLSVL.

This clonotype was picked up a small number of times. The rearrangement joins TRBV11-2 to TRBJ1-1; D is uncertain. The CDR3 contains 12 residues. The V and J ends lost 5 bases and 4 bases respectively, with 8 bases between them. Germline assignment: CDR1 SGHAT and CDR2 FQNNGV. CDR3 in DNA: TGTGCCAGCAGCCCAGTGGGCACTGAAGCTTTCTTT. This translates into CASSPVGTEAFF. The full variable domain, its missing parts supplied by reference TRBV11-2 and TRBJ1-1, is EAGVAQSPRYKIIEKRQSVAFWCNPISGHATLYWYQQILGQGPKLLIQFQNNGVVDDSQLPKDRFSAERLKGVDSTLKIQPAKLEDSAVYLCASSPVGTEAFFGQGTRLTVV.

This clonotype was counted a few times. V gene TRBV2 combines with J gene TRBJ1-1; D not certain. CDR3 length equals 13 residues. Germline CDR1 and CDR2: SNHLY and FYNNEI. Between the trimmed V and J ends, which lost 1 base and 4 bases, there was a span of 7 bases. The CDR3 DNA sequence: TGTGCCAGCAGTGAAGGGGTCTCCACTGAAGCTTTCTTT. Amino acids: CASSEGVSTEAFF.

A few counts support this clonotype. The chain uses TRBV3-1 and TRBJ2-1, with 12 bases that match TRBD2. Germline CDR1 LGHDT, CDR2 YNNKEL (reference sequence). Trimming cost V 1 base and J 7 bases; bases outside gene matches: 5. There are 16 residues in the CDR3. CDR3 in amino acids: CASSQGLGLAGNEQFF. The CDR3 region has the DNA TGTGCCAGCAGCCAAGGACTGGGACTAGCGGGTAATGAGCAGTTCTTC.

This clonotype was observed a single time. The missing conserved phenylalanine or tryptophan at the end of this CDR3 makes a read error likely. This chain's CDR3 is CASSLYTLAGGGEQYL. The DNA for the CDR3 is TGTGCCAGCAGTTTATACACACTAGCGGGAGGAGGCGAGCAGTACCTC. The genes are TRBV28 and TRBJ2-7, with 12 bases lining up with TRBD2. Germline lookup yields CDR1 MDHEN and CDR2 SYDVKM. V trimming: 1 base; J trimming: 6 bases; junction bases outside the gene matches: 7. This CDR3 is built from 16 residues.

In its sample, this clonotype was seen a few times. The V gene is TRBV6-5, the J gene TRBJ1-2; D call uncertain. This CDR3 contains 15 residues. Germline V lookup: CDR1 MNHEY, CDR2 SVGAGI. V was clipped by 0 bases and J by 8 bases, with 16 bases between them. CDR3 nucleotide sequence: TGTGCCAGCAGTTACTCGATATTAGCGGTTTCCGGCTACACCTTC. The encoded protein is CASSYSILAVSGYTF.

This clonotype was detected only a few times. The chain uses TRBV29-1 and TRBJ2-5, with D tentatively TRBD1 (5 bases). The V and J ends lost 2 bases and 5 bases respectively, with 21 bases between them. Germline V CDR1 and CDR2: SQVTM, ANQGSEA. The CDR3 totals 16 residues. This CDR3 is CSVEIPQDIDGETQYF. The CDR3 DNA reads as TGCAGCGTTGAAATCCCACAGGACATCGACGGGGAGACCCAGTACTTC.

This chain joins TRBV7-9 and TRBJ1-1, with 8 bases matching TRBD1. CDR1 is SEHNR and CDR2 is FQNEAQ in the germline V gene (reference sequence). V lost 5 bases, J lost 4 bases, and 15 bases stayed unmatched. CDR3 size: 17 residues. CDR3 sequence (DNA): TGTGCCAGCAGCCCGGTGGCAGGGGGCCTGAGGGGCACTGAAGCTTTCTTT. This encodes CASSPVAGGLRGTEAFF.

The chain is built from TRBV5-1 and TRBJ2-7, with 7 bases identical to TRBD1. This CDR3 region has 15 residues. V gave up 0 bases and J gave up 2 bases; unmatched junction bases: 5. Looked up from germline, CDR1 is SGHRS and CDR2 is YFSETQ. In DNA, the CDR3 is TGCGCCAGCAGCTTGGGACAGGGACCGACCTACGAGCAGTACTTC. Its protein is CASSLGQGPTYEQYF.

In this sample, this clonotype turned up a few times. The chain links TRBV5-6 to TRBJ1-1, with D possibly being TRBD1 (5 bases). V was clipped by 4 bases and J by 0 bases, with 16 bases between them. CDR3 size: 16 residues. CDR1 is SGHDT, CDR2 YYEEEE, per germline. The CDR3 protein is CASSETGRLMNTEAFF. DNA for the CDR3: TGTGCCAGCAGCGAGACGGGACGGTTAATGAACACTGAAGCTTTCTTT.

The chain links TRBV11-1 to TRBJ2-7; a weak D match, TRBD2 (6 bases). V gave up 0 bases and J gave up 5 bases, with 11 bases separating them. Germline CDR1 SGHAT, CDR2 FQDESV (reference sequence). This CDR3 has 14 amino acids. The CDR3 is CASSLAREYHEQYF. As DNA, the CDR3 is TGTGCCAGCAGCTTAGCCCGGGAGTATCACGAGCAGTACTTC.

V gene TRBV27 combines with J gene TRBJ2-1; 7 bases fit TRBD2. Germline trimming cut 4 bases from V and 5 bases from J; bases unmatched to any gene: 8. From germline, CDR1 is MNHEY and CDR2 SMNVEV (reference sequence). The CDR3 runs to 15 residues. The DNA for the CDR3 is TGTGCCAGCAGTTCCTTAATTACTAGCGACAATGAGCAGTTCTTC. Translated: CASSSLITSDNEQFF.

This clonotype has only a few counts. V usage is TRBV7-6 and J usage is TRBJ2-1; no firm D call. Germline V CDR1 and CDR2: SGHVS, FNYEAQ. Trimming pared 1 base from V and 3 bases from J, leaving 7 bases between. The CDR3 totals 14 residues. The CDR3 reads CASSLVQNYNEQFF. The CDR3 coding sequence is TGTGCCAGCAGCTTAGTGCAGAACTACAATGAGCAGTTCTTC.

This clonotype has a count of ten or more. The rearrangement links TRBV5-1 to TRBJ1-4, with D tentatively TRBD1 (5 bases). The germline CDR1 and CDR2 sequences are SGHRS and YFSETQ. The CDR3 totals 15 residues. V was shortened by 3 bases and J by 4 bases, with 13 bases between the two germline ends. The CDR3 DNA reads TGCGCCAGCAGCTGGAGAGCGGGGGGTAATGAAAAACTGTTTTTT. Translated, it gives CASSWRAGGNEKLFF.

The V call is TRBV12-3 or TRBV12-4, the J call TRBJ1-2, with D unclear. This CDR3 spans 15 amino acids. Trimming took off 5 bases at V and 0 bases at J, with 13 bases between the two ends. The CDR3 loop is CASSVGRPANYGYTF. DNA of the CDR3: TGTGCCAGCAGTGTAGGGAGACCGGCTAACTATGGCTACACCTTC.

This clonotype was detected a few times. J is TRBJ2-3 and V is TRBV5-1, with D perhaps matching TRBD2 (6 bases). Germline-derived CDR1 and CDR2 are SGHRS and YFSETQ. The V end lost 4 bases, the J end lost 2 bases, and 14 bases lay between the germline ends. There are 15 residues in the CDR3. The chain's CDR3 is CASSPTSTLTDTQYF. The CDR3 nucleotides read TGCGCCAGCAGCCCGACTAGTACCCTCACAGATACGCAGTATTTT.

The V and J genes are TRBV6-2 or TRBV6-3 and TRBJ1-5; D not resolved. This CDR3 is built from 15 residues. The germline CDR1 and CDR2 sequences are MNHEY and SVGEGT. Trimming cost V 3 bases and J 7 bases, with 16 bases left between them. The CDR3 loop is CASSYGGVPGQPQHF. The DNA of the CDR3 is TGTGCCAGCAGTTATGGCGGGGTCCCTGGGCAGCCCCAGCATTTT.

This clonotype appeared a few times. The chain joins TRBV24-1 to TRBJ2-1; 10 nucleotides agree with TRBD2. Germline values: CDR1 KGHDR, CDR2 SFDVKD. Trimming removed 4 bases from V and 4 bases from J; junction bases left unmatched: 3. This CDR3 has 15 amino acids. This chain's CDR3 is CATSDGSGRYNEQFF. In DNA form, the CDR3 reads TGTGCCACCAGTGACGGTAGCGGGAGGTACAATGAGCAGTTCTTC.

This clonotype turned up a few times. V usage is TRBV20-1 and J usage is TRBJ2-2, with a possible D match to TRBD2 (7 bases). The CDR3 runs 16 residues. Per germline, CDR1 DFQATT and CDR2 SNEGSKA (reference sequence). V was trimmed by 6 bases and J by 5 bases, leaving 22 bases between them. CDR3 sequence: CSAARGGSALTGELFF. The CDR3 DNA reads as TGCAGTGCAGCTAGGGGGGGCAGCGCGCTGACCGGGGAGCTGTTTTTT.

The chain employs TRBV3-1 and TRBJ2-2; D is unresolved. Per the germline V gene, CDR1 is LGHDT and CDR2 is YNNKEL (reference sequence). The CDR3 totals 14 residues. V lost 0 bases and J 6 bases, leaving 8 bases between the germline ends. The CDR3, as DNA: TGTGCCAGCAGCCAAGAAGGGTTCGCCGGGGAGCTGTTTTTT. As protein: CASSQEGFAGELFF.

This chain links TRBV5-1 with TRBJ2-6, with D uncertain. This CDR3 has 17 residues. V dropped 2 bases and J dropped 2 bases, with 14 bases sitting between them. The germline V gene has CDR1 SGHRS and CDR2 YFSETQ. CDR3 sequence reads: CASSLGGTRPGANVLTF. The DNA for the CDR3 is TGCGCCAGCAGCTTAGGCGGCACTCGACCTGGGGCCAACGTCCTGACTTTC.

This clonotype was detected only a few times. This chain links TRBV29-1 with TRBJ2-7; the match to TRBD1 covers 7 bases. CDR1 and CDR2 (germline): SQVTM, ANQGSEA. This CDR3 has 13 amino acids. V was clipped by 3 bases and J by 1 base; unmatched bases: 3. CDR3: CSVEDRFSYEQYF. The CDR3, as DNA: TGCAGCGTTGAGGACAGGTTTTCCTACGAGCAGTACTTC.

The table lists this clonotype with a few counts. The V and J genes are TRBV30 and TRBJ2-7; D gene ambiguous. Trimming removed 2 bases at V and 2 bases at J, with 16 bases between. Germline CDR1 reads GTSNPN; CDR2 reads SVGIG (reference sequence). The CDR3 loop spans 15 amino acids. The CDR3 reads CAWSRSGHRAYEQYF. CDR3 coding DNA: TGTGCCTGGAGTCGATCAGGCCATAGGGCCTACGAGCAGTACTTC.

This clonotype came up a few times. The chain combines TRBV11-2 with TRBJ2-3; 8 bases fit TRBD2. CDR1 SGHAT and CDR2 FQNNGV come from the germline V gene. CDR3 length: 16 amino acids. Trimming removed 1 base from V and 0 bases from J; junction bases left unmatched: 3. The CDR3 nucleotides are TGTGCCAGCAGCTTAGGAGCGGGAGTTAGCACAGATACGCAGTATTTT. Translation: CASSLGAGVSTDTQYF.

By share of the sample, this clonotype is medium-sized (0.01 to 0.1%). The V and J genes are TRBV25-1 and TRBJ2-7; D possibly matches TRBD1 or TRBD2 (5 bases each). This CDR3 is 16 amino acids long. Germline V gene data show CDR1 as MGHDK and CDR2 as SYGVNS. V gave up 5 bases and J gave up 2 bases, with 19 bases separating them. The CDR3 reads CASSTFLARGAYEQYF. CDR3 coding DNA: TGTGCCAGCAGTACCTTCTTAGCGAGGGGAGCCTACGAGCAGTACTTC.

The chain employs TRBV3-1 and TRBJ2-3; D not resolved. The CDR3 is made up of 15 amino acids. Germline assignment: CDR1 LGHDT and CDR2 YNNKEL (reference sequence). V shed 0 bases and J shed 0 bases, with 7 bases lying between them. The CDR3 DNA is TGTGCCAGCAGCCAAGATCCAACTAGCACAGATACGCAGTATTTT. Translated: CASSQDPTSTDTQYF.